This T cell receptor beta chain was documented in a study of T cell responses to AZD1222 COVID-19 vaccine. Regarding the study as a whole: Vaccine-related CD4 TCRs covered spike, predominating at 160-218 and 743-854. Scientists sampled the repertoires only once the peak T cell response had passed. Mostly white British, mostly female donors; authors suggested clonal diversity may be underestimated.

As to this clone: The antigen remains undetermined.

Assay: immunoSEQ multiplex PCR; the TCRdb copy retains only in-frame clones and omits some. This table holds 160,000 or so clones, approximately 86% found once. The germline V gene encodes CDR1 SQVTM and CDR2 ANQGSEA. Unmatched junction bases numbered 7, after V lost 7 bases and J lost 4 bases. The length of the CDR3 is 13 residues. The specimen comprised peripheral blood, sampled after recovery from COVID-19. The chain is built from TRBV29-1 and TRBJ2-5; the match to TRBD1 covers 9 bases. The TCR sequence derives from an adult who had recovered from COVID-19. The CDR3 bases are TGCAGCGGTGGACAGGGGAGGAGAGAGACCCAGTACTTC. The encoded protein is CSGGQGRRETQYF.